This T cell receptor beta chain was recorded in a study of T-cell memory formation after mild COVID-19. On the study more broadly: TCR clusters were mostly donor specific. Broader study findings: Clones that shrank (day 15 to 85) were balanced CD4/CD8, whereas later expanders leaned CD4+.

A 5'RACE reaction primed in the constant segment made cDNA libraries of TCR alpha and TCR beta, and these carried sample barcodes and UMIs. One entry per CDR3 protein results from TCRdb running MiXCR on the 5' RACE reads. The sample includes roughly 140,000 distinct CDR3 sequences, around 14% of them seen just once. At least ten counts were recorded for this clonotype. Antigen unknown. There are 13 residues in the CDR3. Trimming left V 0 bases short and J 7 bases short, with 7 bases between. Germline V gene lookup returns CDR1 SGHVS and CDR2 FNYEAQ. The TCR comes from an adult woman who had mild COVID-19 (a few samples of this study predate the infection). Cell type and time point are not known. The genes are TRBV7-6 and TRBJ2-1, with D maybe TRBD1 (6 bases). Sequenced: PBMCs or a T cell subset sorted from them (not recorded which). CDR3 loop: CASSLARGNEQFF. In DNA, the CDR3 is TGTGCCAGCAGCTTAGCCAGGGGTAATGAGCAGTTCTTC. Supplemented by reference TRBV7-6 and TRBJ2-1, the full variable domain reads GAGVSQSPRYKVTKRGQDVALRCDPISGHVSLYWYRQALGQGPEFLTYFNYEAQQDKSGLPNDRFSAERPEGSISTLTIQRTEQRDSAMYRCASSLARGNEQFFGPGTRLTVL.